The source of this TCR beta chain is a study of cytomegalovirus exposure and HLA in healthy donors. Trimming stripped 1 base from V and 3 bases from J, with 6 bases between. The CDR3 is 13 residues long. Germline loops: CDR1 LGHNA, CDR2 YSLEER. The PCR had 60 Vbeta and 13 Jbeta primers. Sequencing used immunoSEQ multiplex PCR; TCRdb keeps in-frame clones, though not all of them. The data hold about 180,000 clones, with roughly 80% observed a single time. This clone appeared a few times. This rearrangement joins TRBV4-3 to TRBJ1-1; D gene unclear. Sequencing was done on a sample of PBMCs. The TCR sequence derives from a girl aged 10 to 17 in good health and CMV-seropositive. The CDR3 loop is CASSQGRDTEAFF. DNA of the CDR3: TGCGCCAGCAGCCAAGGGAGGGACACTGAAGCTTTCTTT.